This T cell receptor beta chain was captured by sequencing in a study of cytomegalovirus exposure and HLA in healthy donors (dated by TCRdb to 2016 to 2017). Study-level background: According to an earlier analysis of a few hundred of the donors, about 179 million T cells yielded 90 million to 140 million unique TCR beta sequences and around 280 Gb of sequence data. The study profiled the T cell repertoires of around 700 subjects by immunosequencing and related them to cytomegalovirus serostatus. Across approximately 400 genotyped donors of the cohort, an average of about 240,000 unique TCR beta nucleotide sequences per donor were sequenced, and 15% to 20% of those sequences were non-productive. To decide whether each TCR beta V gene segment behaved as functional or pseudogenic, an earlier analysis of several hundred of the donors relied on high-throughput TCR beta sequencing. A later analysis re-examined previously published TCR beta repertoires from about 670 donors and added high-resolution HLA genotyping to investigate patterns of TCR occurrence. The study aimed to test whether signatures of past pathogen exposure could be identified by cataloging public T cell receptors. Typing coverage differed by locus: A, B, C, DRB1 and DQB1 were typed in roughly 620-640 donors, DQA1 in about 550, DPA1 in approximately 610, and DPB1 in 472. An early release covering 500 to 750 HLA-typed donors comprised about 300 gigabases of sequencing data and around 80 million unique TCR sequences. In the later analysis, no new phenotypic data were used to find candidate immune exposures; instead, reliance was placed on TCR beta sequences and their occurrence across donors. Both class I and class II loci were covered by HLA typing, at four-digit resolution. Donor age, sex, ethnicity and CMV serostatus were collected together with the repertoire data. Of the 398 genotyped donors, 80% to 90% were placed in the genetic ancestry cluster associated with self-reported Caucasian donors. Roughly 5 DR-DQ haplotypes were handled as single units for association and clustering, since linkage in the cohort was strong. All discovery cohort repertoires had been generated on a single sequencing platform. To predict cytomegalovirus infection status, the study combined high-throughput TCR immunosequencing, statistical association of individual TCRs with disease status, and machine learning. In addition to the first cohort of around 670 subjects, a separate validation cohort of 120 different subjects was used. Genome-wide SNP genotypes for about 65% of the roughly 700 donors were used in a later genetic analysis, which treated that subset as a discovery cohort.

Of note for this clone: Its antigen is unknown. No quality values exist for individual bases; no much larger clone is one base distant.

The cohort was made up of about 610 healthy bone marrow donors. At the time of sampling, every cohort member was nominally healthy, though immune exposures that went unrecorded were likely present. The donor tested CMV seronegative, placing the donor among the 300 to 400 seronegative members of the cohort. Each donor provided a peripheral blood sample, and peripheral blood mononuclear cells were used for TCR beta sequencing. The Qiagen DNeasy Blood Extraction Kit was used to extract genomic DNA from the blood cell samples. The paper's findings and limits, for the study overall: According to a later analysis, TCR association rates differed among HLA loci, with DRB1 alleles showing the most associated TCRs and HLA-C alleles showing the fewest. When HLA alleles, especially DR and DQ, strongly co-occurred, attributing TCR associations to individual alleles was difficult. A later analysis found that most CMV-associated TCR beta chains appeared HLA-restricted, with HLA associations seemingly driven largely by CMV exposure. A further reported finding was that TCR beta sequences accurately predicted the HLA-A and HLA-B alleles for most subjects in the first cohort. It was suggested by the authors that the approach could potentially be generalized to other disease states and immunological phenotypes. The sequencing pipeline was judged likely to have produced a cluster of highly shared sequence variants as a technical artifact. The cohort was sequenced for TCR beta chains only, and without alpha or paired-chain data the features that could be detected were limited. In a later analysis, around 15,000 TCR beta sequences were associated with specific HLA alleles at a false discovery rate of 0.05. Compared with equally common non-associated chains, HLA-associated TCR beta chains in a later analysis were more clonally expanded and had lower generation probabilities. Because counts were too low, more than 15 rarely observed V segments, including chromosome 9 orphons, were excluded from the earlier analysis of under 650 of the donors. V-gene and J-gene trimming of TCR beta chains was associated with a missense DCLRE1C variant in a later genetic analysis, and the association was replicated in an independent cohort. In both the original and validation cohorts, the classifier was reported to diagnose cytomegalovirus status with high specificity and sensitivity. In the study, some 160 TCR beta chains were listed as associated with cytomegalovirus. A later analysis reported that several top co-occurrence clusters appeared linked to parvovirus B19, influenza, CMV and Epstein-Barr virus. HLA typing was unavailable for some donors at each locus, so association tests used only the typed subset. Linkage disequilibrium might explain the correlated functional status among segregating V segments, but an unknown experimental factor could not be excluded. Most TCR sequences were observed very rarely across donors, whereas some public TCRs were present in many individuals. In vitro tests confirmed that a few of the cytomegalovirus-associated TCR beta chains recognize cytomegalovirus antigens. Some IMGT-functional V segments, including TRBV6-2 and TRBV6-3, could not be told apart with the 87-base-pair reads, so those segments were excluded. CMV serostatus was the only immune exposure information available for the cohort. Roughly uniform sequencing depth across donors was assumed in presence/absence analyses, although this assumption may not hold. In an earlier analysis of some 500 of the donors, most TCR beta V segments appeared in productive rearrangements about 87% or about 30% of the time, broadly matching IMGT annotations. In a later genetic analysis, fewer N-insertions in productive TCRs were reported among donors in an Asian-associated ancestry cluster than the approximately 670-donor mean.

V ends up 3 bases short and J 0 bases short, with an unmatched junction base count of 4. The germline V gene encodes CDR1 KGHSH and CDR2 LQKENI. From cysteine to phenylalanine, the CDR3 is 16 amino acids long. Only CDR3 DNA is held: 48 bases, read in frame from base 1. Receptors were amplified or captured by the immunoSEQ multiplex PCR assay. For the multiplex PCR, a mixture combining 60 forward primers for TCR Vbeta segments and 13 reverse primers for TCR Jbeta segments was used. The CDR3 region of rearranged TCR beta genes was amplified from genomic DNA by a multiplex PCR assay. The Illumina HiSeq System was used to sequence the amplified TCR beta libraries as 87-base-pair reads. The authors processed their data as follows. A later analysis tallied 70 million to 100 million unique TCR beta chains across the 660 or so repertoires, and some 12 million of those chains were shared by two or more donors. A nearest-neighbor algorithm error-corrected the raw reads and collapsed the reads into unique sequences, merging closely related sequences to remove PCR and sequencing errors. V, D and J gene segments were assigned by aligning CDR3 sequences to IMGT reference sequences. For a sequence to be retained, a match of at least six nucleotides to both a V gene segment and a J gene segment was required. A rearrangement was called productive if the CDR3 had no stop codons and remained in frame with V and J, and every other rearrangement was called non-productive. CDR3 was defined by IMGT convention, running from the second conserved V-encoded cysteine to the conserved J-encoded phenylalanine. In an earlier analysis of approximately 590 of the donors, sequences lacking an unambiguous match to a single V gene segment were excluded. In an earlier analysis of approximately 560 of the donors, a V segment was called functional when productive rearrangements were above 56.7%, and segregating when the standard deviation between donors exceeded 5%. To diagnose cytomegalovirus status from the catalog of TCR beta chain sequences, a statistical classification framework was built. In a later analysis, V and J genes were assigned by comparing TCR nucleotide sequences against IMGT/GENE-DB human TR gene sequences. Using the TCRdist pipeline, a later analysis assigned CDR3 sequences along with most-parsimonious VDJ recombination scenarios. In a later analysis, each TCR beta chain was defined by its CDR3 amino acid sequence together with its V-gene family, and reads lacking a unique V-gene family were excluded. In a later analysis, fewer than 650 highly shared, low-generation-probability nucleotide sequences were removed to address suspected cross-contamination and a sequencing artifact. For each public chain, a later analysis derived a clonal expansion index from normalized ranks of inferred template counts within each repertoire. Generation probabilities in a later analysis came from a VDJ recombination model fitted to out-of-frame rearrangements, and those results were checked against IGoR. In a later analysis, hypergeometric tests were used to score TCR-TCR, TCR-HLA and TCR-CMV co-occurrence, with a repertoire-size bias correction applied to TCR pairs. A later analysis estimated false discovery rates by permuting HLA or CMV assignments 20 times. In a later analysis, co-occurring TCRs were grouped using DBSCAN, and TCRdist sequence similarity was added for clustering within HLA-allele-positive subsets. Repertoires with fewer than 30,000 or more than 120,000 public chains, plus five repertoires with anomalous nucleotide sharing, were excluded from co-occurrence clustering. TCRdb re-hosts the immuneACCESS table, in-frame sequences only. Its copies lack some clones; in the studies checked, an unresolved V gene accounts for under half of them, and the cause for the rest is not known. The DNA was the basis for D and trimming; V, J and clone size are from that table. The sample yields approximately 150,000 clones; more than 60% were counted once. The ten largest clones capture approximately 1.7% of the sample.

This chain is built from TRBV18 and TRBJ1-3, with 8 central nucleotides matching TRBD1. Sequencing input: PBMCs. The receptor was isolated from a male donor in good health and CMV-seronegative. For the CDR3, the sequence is CASSPYGQGSGNTIYF. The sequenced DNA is TGTGCCAGCTCACCGTACGGACAGGGCTCTGGAAACACCATATATTTT.